This paragraph covers one T cell receptor beta chain sequence. The data stem from a study of blood T cell repertoires in COVID-19. The wider study: There were acute and convalescent COVID-19 samples, and they came from the United States, Italy and Spain.

Under the authors' procedure: Reference gene primers were amplified, and this amplification served to estimate nucleated cell counts. This table comes from immunoSEQ multiplex PCR, and its TCRdb copy is limited to in-frame clones, with some not included. That table supplies the V and J calls and clone size; D and trimming were determined from the DNA. The table records approximately 41,000 clones, 80% to 90% of them present only once. The trim removed 5 bases at V and 0 bases at J, leaving 3 bases unmatched. The CDR3 covers 14 residues. Germline V gene sequence: CDR1 PRHDT, CDR2 FYEKMQ (reference sequence).

The V and J genes are TRBV13 and TRBJ1-1; TRBD1 aligns across 7 bases. The sequenced sample was peripheral blood. The TCR was taken from a woman aged 40 to 55 with acute or convalescent COVID-19. This CDR3 reads CASSPGQLNTEAFF. The CDR3 nucleotides read TGTGCCAGCAGCCCGGGACAGTTGAACACTGAAGCTTTCTTT.